This T cell receptor beta chain is drawn from a study of beta chain features in type 1 diabetes. In the study overall: On cell yields, gender and age, patients and healthy donors were similar. General study points: VDJ junctions from patients with type 1 diabetes contained fewer insertions and more deletions. Moderate yet significant TCRB CDR3 shortening was seen in Type 1 diabetes patients in all four CD4+ subsets.

A remark on this clone: Its matching antigen is unknown.

TCRB transcripts that were expressed got sequenced, as all of the isolated RNA had been reverse transcribed. TCRdb's copy holds only in-frame clones and misses some; the assay was immunoSEQ multiplex PCR. The sample records about 660,000 clones, over 12% being singletons. Germline V gene sequence: CDR1 KGHSH, CDR2 LQKENI. Deletions cut 4 bases from V and 1 base from J, with 7 bases between. The CDR3 is 13 residues long. This TCR came from a young man with type 1 diabetes. Sequencing input: naive CD4+ T cells from blood. The chain combines TRBV18 with TRBJ1-1; D is unclear. Written as DNA, the CDR3 is TGTGCCAGCTCACGAGACAAGAACACTGAAGCTTTCTTT. This sequence encodes CASSRDKNTEAFF. Together with reference TRBV18 and TRBJ1-1, the CDR3 gives the full variable domain: NAGVMQNPRHLVRRRGQEARLRCSPMKGHSHVYWYRQLPEEGLKFMVYLQKENIIDESGMPKERFSAEFPKEGPSILRIQQVVRGDSAAYFCASSRDKNTEAFFGQGTRLTVV.